This T cell receptor beta chain came from a study of T cells in narcolepsy. Across the study: Patients with NT1 or NT2 and healthy control donors were enrolled.

General study points: Autoreactive clonotypes reportedly recurred in blood of same and different patients, not controls.

The CDR3 is 12 amino acids. Deletions cut 3 bases from V and 3 bases from J, with 4 bases between. Germline-derived CDR1 and CDR2 are SGHRS and YFSETQ. Using immunoSEQ multiplex PCR, the repertoire was profiled, and TCRdb retains in-frame clones only, with some absent. The sample has 30,000 or so clones; approximately 79% are singletons. About this clone itself: Its antigen is not known.

The chain employs TRBV5-1 and TRBJ2-4; D is unresolved. Sequencing was carried out using memory (CD45RA-) CD4+ T cells from blood. The TCR was taken from a human donor in good health. The CDR3 protein is CASSSDKNIQYF. CDR3 bases: TGCGCCAGCAGCTCGGACAAAAACATTCAGTACTTC.